This TCR beta chain stems from a study of T cells in Graves' hyperthyroidism and ophthalmopathy. With a duration under 2 months, the hyperthyroidism was newly diagnosed in patients aged 18 to 65. Overall study findings and caveats: With a median lead of approximately 6.4 months before onset, the model predicted ophthalmopathy.

Amplification yielded TCR beta CDR3 regions, with RNA transcripts as the source. A set of HTBI primers served as the primers for a first-round RT-PCR of the TCR CDR3. MiXCR, run by TCRdb on the multiplex PCR reads, gives a single entry per CDR3 protein. Among 560,000 or so distinct CDR3 sequences, roughly 50% were seen once, and the ten largest hold just over 8%. The CDR3 length is 13 residues. Germline V lookup: CDR1 MGHDK, CDR2 SYGVNS. V was cut by 6 bases and J by 4 bases, with 12 bases left in between. Turning to this clonotype: Its matching antigen is unknown.

Sequenced input: peripheral blood or thyroid tissue (not recorded which). This sequence originates from a young woman with Graves' hyperthyroidism. The chain couples TRBV25-1 to TRBJ1-2; D may be TRBD1 (5 bases). The CDR3 region is CASRQMQGYGYTF. The CDR3 DNA sequence: TGTGCCAGCAGGCAAATGCAGGGCTATGGCTACACCTTC.